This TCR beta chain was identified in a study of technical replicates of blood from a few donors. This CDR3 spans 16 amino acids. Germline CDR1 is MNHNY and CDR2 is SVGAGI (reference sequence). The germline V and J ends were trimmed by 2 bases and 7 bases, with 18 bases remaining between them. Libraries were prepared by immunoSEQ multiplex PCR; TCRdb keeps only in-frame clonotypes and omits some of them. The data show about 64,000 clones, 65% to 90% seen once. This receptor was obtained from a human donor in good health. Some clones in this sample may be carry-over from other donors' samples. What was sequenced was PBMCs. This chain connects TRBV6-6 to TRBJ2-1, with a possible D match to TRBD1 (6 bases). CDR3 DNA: TGTGCCAGCAGTTACACAACAGGGAGAATAGCAAATGAGCAGTTCTTC. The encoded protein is CASSYTTGRIANEQFF.